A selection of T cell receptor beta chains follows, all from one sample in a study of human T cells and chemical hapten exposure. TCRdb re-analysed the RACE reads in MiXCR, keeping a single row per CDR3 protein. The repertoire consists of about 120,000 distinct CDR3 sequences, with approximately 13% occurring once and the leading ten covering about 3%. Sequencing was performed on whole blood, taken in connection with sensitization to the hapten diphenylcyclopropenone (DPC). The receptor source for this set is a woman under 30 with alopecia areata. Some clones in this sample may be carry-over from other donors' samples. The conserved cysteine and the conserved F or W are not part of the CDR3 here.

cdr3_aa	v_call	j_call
ASRFRDSLYEQY	TRBV5-1	TRBJ2-7
ASSALGTVDTEAF	TRBV25-1	TRBJ1-1
ASSQDLGQETQY	TRBV3-1	TRBJ2-5
ASSLEAVLLGPRQY	TRBV5-5	TRBJ2-5
ASRLSGVNSYEQY	TRBV28	TRBJ2-7
ASSELTTREDTQY	TRBV2	TRBJ2-3
SVDRTGNQPQH	TRBV20-1	TRBJ1-5
ASSSTGTLKGDYGYT	TRBV19	TRBJ1-2
SVSEGSEQY	TRBV29-1	TRBJ2-7
ASSHPYGEGNIQY	TRBV11-2	TRBJ2-4
ASRIPGVVPGELF	TRBV11-2	TRBJ2-2
ASSSDRDGDTQY	TRBV11-2	TRBJ2-3
ASSYSGPKYYGYT	TRBV6-2/TRBV6-3	TRBJ1-2
ASSFTSNEQY	TRBV3-1	TRBJ2-7
ASSQETGSSGNTIY	TRBV4-3	TRBJ1-3
ASSEPDTQY	TRBV2	TRBJ2-3